The clone carrying this TCR beta chain was recorded a few times. These data originate in a study of T-cell reconstitution after alpha-beta-depleted transplantation in children. Unique molecular identifiers were incorporated into the prepared TCRbeta library. TCRdb used MiXCR to reprocess the PCR reads, holding one entry per CDR3 protein. The table includes more than 250,000 distinct CDR3 sequences, 9.5% to 10% detected once. The length of the CDR3 is 14 residues. Germline CDR1 is KGHSH and CDR2 is LQKENI. Trimming left V 0 bases short and J 6 bases short, with 8 bases between. This specimen consisted of PBMCs from the stem cell graft donor, obtained from the stem cell graft. J is TRBJ2-2 and V is TRBV18; D gene uncertain. This clonotype was obtained from a human donor who donated a stem cell graft to a child with SCID. CDR3 in DNA: TGTGCCAGCTCACCACCGGAATCCCCCGGGGAGCTGTTTTTT. Translating gives CASSPPESPGELFF.